The 6 T cell receptor beta chains in this list originate from one sample, sequenced in a study of T-cell reconstitution after alpha-beta-depleted transplantation in children. The library targeted TCRbeta and was prepared with unique molecular identifiers. TCRdb used MiXCR to reprocess the PCR reads, holding one entry per CDR3 protein. Here the sample spans around 960,000 distinct CDR3 sequences, about 26% being singletons. The sequencing used PBMCs, mostly from graft donor cells, collected 360 days after TCRalphabeta/CD19-depleted stem cell transplant. The origin of the receptors is a boy under three years old who had a stem cell transplant for SCID, so the T cells may come from the graft donor.

V is TRBV20-1 and J is TRBJ2-3; 8 bases agree with TRBD1. Germline loops: CDR1 DFQATT, CDR2 SNEGSKA (reference sequence). The CDR3 is 17 amino acids. V dropped 3 bases and J dropped 1; count of bases not matched to a gene: 12. The CDR3 is CSASLVAGQEGTDTQYF. The CDR3, as DNA: TGCAGTGCTAGTTTGGTGGCGGGACAGGAAGGCACAGATACGCAGTATTTT.

The DNA for the CDR3 is TGTGCCAGCAGCCTTAGACAAACTAGCTCCTACAATGAGCAGTTCTTC. It translates to CASSLRQTSSYNEQFF. V and J are TRBV7-3 and TRBJ2-1; D is possibly TRBD2 (5 bases). Germline V gives CDR1 SGHTA, CDR2 FQGTGA. The CDR3 contains 16 residues. Trimming took 5 bases from V and 0 from J, leaving 14 bases between them.

The rearrangement joins TRBV9 to TRBJ2-5; D is undetermined. The CDR3 has 14 amino acids. Looked up from germline, CDR1 is SGDLS and CDR2 is YYNGEE. The V end lost 3 bases, the J end lost 4 bases, and 13 bases lay between the germline ends. The CDR3 DNA reads TGTGCCAGCAGCGGTGGCTACTCCCTAGAGACCCAGTACTTC. Residues: CASSGGYSLETQYF.

The chain uses TRBV3-1 and TRBJ2-1; tentatively, D is TRBD2 (6 bases). With 0 bases removed from V and 0 bases from J, the gap between germline ends came to 21 bases. The CDR3 is 20 amino acids. Germline V gene sequence: CDR1 LGHDT, CDR2 YNNKEL (reference sequence). CDR3 amino acids: CASSQEAPGAGGLSYNEQFF. The DNA of the CDR3 is TGTGCCAGCAGCCAAGAGGCCCCCGGCGCCGGAGGGCTCTCCTACAATGAGCAGTTCTTC.

This clonotype was detected a few times. The gene calls are TRBV5-6 and TRBJ2-3; D may be TRBD1 (5 bases). The V end was cut by 1 base, the J end by 9 bases, with 9 bases between. This CDR3 is 12 amino acids long. The germline V gene has CDR1 SGHDT and CDR2 YYEEEE. The CDR3 bases are TGTGCCAGCAGCTTGATGGGGCAGACGCAGTATTTT. Translated, it gives CASSLMGQTQYF.

This clonotype was seen more than once but under ten times. The chain carries TRBV3-1 and TRBJ1-1; 7 bases are a match to TRBD1. There are 14 residues in the CDR3. Germline lookup yields CDR1 LGHDT and CDR2 YNNKEL (reference sequence). V shed 3 bases, J shed 4 bases, and the junction held 5 bases outside the gene matches. For the CDR3, the DNA is TGTGCCAGCAGCCACCCGGGACAGCTCACTGAAGCTTTCTTT. Translation gives CASSHPGQLTEAFF.